The source of this T cell receptor beta chain is a study of identical twins. A word on this clonotype: The target antigen is unknown.

Study-wide findings and caveats: The authors drew conclusions from cross-sectional statistical analysis rather than following the same donors. Twins shared beta out-of-frame sequences in excess, but this excess was weaker.

The V gene's germline CDR1 is SGHAT and CDR2 FQNNGV. Losses at the gene ends were 3 bases for V and 8 bases for J; bases not matched to a gene: 19. The CDR3 is 18 residues long. Unique molecular identifiers were present on the cDNA, which also gained a universal primer site by template switching. TCRdb fed the 5' RACE reads into MiXCR, producing one record per CDR3 protein. The sample shows a few hundred thousand distinct CDR3 sequences, roughly an eighth of them seen only once. The same sample was also studied in work on yellow fever vaccine responses in identical twins.

The rearrangement uses TRBV11-2 and TRBJ2-3; 8 nucleotides align to TRBD2. This clonotype was obtained from a woman aged 18-35 years in good health. Sequenced: CD4+ T cells sorted from blood. CDR3 bases: TGTGCCAGCAGCTTTTCCCACACCGGGACTAGGGATCATGGTACGCAGTATTTT. This encodes CASSFSHTGTRDHGTQYF.